Listed below are T cell receptor beta chains from one sample, sequenced in a study of blood T cell repertoires in COVID-19. Libraries were prepared by immunoSEQ multiplex PCR; TCRdb keeps only in-frame clonotypes and omits some of them. The data contain about 120,000 clones, around 80% of them singletons. The source material was peripheral blood. Every receptor here comes from a woman of 80 years or more with acute or convalescent COVID-19. The CDR3 runs from the conserved cysteine through the conserved F or W. Each record gives: J gene, D gene, V gene, clone size, CDR3 DNA, CDR3 protein. A D gene is named only where the DNA matches it firmly. Rows may omit the clone size; those that give it use once, few, many or a size class.

j_call: TRBJ2-5
d_call: NA
v_call: TRBV7-2
clone_size: few
cdr3_nt: TGTGCCAGCAGCTCCGCCATTCCGGTAGAGACCCAGTACTTC
cdr3_aa: CASSSAIPVETQYF

j_call: TRBJ2-7
d_call: TRBD1
v_call: TRBV7-2
clone_size: NA
cdr3_nt: TGTGCCAGCAGCCGGACAGGGCGGGCCTACGAGCAGTACTTC
cdr3_aa: CASSRTGRAYEQYF

j_call: TRBJ2-3
d_call: NA
v_call: TRBV11-2
clone_size: NA
cdr3_nt: TGTGCCAGCAGCTTAAGCGCAGGCACAGATACGCAGTATTTT
cdr3_aa: CASSLSAGTDTQYF

j_call: TRBJ1-1
d_call: NA
v_call: TRBV2
clone_size: NA
cdr3_nt: TGTGCCAGCCAGGTTAGGAACACTGAAGCTTTCTTT
cdr3_aa: CASQVRNTEAFF

j_call: TRBJ1-5
d_call: NA
v_call: TRBV30
clone_size: NA
cdr3_nt: TGTGCCTGGAGTGTTACAGGGAGGGGGGAGCCCCAGCATTTT
cdr3_aa: CAWSVTGRGEPQHF

j_call: TRBJ2-2
d_call: TRBD1
v_call: TRBV5-1
clone_size: NA
cdr3_nt: TGCGCCAGCAGTCCCGGGACAGCGAACACCGGGGAGCTGTTTTTT
cdr3_aa: CASSPGTANTGELFF

j_call: TRBJ1-5
d_call: NA
v_call: TRBV28
clone_size: NA
cdr3_nt: TGTGCCAGCAGTCCAACTACAGGGTCGGGTCAGCCCCAGCATTTT
cdr3_aa: CASSPTTGSGQPQHF

j_call: TRBJ1-5
d_call: NA
v_call: TRBV24-1
clone_size: NA
cdr3_nt: TGTGCCACCAGTGAAGCCCTGGCAGGGCAGCCCCAGCATTTT
cdr3_aa: CATSEALAGQPQHF

j_call: TRBJ1-2
d_call: NA
v_call: TRBV6-5
clone_size: NA
cdr3_nt: TGTGCCAGCAGTTACTCACCACAGACTAACTATGGCTACACCTTC
cdr3_aa: CASSYSPQTNYGYTF

j_call: TRBJ1-2
d_call: NA
v_call: TRBV5-1
clone_size: NA
cdr3_nt: TGCGCCAGCAGACAGGAGGGTGGCTACACCTTC
cdr3_aa: CASRQEGGYTF

j_call: TRBJ2-2
d_call: NA
v_call: TRBV4-3
clone_size: NA
cdr3_nt: TGCGCCAGCAGCCAAGATTCGGCAGGGGACACCGGGGAGCTGTTTTTT
cdr3_aa: CASSQDSAGDTGELFF

j_call: TRBJ2-3
d_call: NA
v_call: TRBV9
clone_size: NA
cdr3_nt: TGTGCCAGCAGCGTAGTGGGGAGCGATACGCAGTATTTT
cdr3_aa: CASSVVGSDTQYF

j_call: TRBJ2-3
d_call: NA
v_call: TRBV3-1/TRBV3-2
clone_size: NA
cdr3_nt: TGTGCCAGCTCGCTTGGCAGGACAGATACGCAGTATTTT
cdr3_aa: CASSLGRTDTQYF

j_call: TRBJ2-1
d_call: TRBD2
v_call: TRBV7-2
clone_size: NA
cdr3_nt: TGTGCCAGCAGCTTAGGTAGCGGGGGGGACAATGAGCAGTTCTTC
cdr3_aa: CASSLGSGGDNEQFF

j_call: TRBJ2-5
d_call: TRBD2
v_call: TRBV6-5
clone_size: NA
cdr3_nt: TGTGCCAGCAGTCGGACTAGCGGGAGCTTTGAGACCCAGTACTTC
cdr3_aa: CASSRTSGSFETQYF

j_call: TRBJ2-1
d_call: NA
v_call: TRBV6-6
clone_size: NA
cdr3_nt: TGTGCCAGCAGCCTTATGGAGGGCCCCTATGAGCAGTTCTTC
cdr3_aa: CASSLMEGPYEQFF

j_call: TRBJ1-1
d_call: NA
v_call: TRBV6-5
clone_size: NA
cdr3_nt: TGTGCCAGCAGGCGGGGGGGCACTGAAGCTTTCTTT
cdr3_aa: CASRRGGTEAFF

j_call: TRBJ1-6
d_call: TRBD1
v_call: TRBV6-5
clone_size: NA
cdr3_nt: TGTGCCAGCAGTCGCGGACAGGGGTGGGATTCACCCCTCCACTTT
cdr3_aa: CASSRGQGWDSPLHF

j_call: TRBJ1-1
d_call: NA
v_call: TRBV2
clone_size: NA
cdr3_nt: TGTGCCAGCAGTGATAATATTGGCAGGGGCCAGCCTGAAGCTTTCTTT
cdr3_aa: CASSDNIGRGQPEAFF

j_call: TRBJ2-3
d_call: NA
v_call: TRBV20-1
clone_size: NA
cdr3_nt: TGCAGTGCTAGTCGCGCAGATACGCAGTATTTT
cdr3_aa: CSASRADTQYF

j_call: TRBJ2-7
d_call: NA
v_call: TRBV14
clone_size: few
cdr3_nt: TGTGCCAGCAGCCCCGGACTCCACGAGCAGTACTTC
cdr3_aa: CASSPGLHEQYF

j_call: TRBJ2-7
d_call: NA
v_call: TRBV6-2/TRBV6-3
clone_size: NA
cdr3_nt: TGTGCCAGCAGTGGAACCGGGACACCGACCTACGAGCAGTACTTC
cdr3_aa: CASSGTGTPTYEQYF

j_call: TRBJ1-4
d_call: NA
v_call: TRBV7-9
clone_size: NA
cdr3_nt: TGTGCCAGCAATACAGGGACGTCAACTAATGAAAAACTGTTTTTT
cdr3_aa: CASNTGTSTNEKLFF

j_call: TRBJ2-5
d_call: TRBD2
v_call: TRBV5-1
clone_size: NA
cdr3_nt: TGCGCCAGCAGCCTAATAGCGGGGGGTCGCCAAGAGACCCAGTACTTC
cdr3_aa: CASSLIAGGRQETQYF

j_call: TRBJ1-3
d_call: NA
v_call: TRBV4-1
clone_size: NA
cdr3_nt: TGCGCCAGCAGCCAAGGTCCGGTGGGAAACACCATATATTTT
cdr3_aa: CASSQGPVGNTIYF

j_call: TRBJ1-2
d_call: TRBD1
v_call: TRBV15
clone_size: NA
cdr3_nt: TGTGCCACCAGCAGGGGAGGGACAGGGGGCTTTAATGGCTACACCTTC
cdr3_aa: CATSRGGTGGFNGYTF

j_call: TRBJ1-2
d_call: NA
v_call: TRBV11-2
clone_size: NA
cdr3_nt: TGTGCCAGCAGCTTACTGGGGGGTAGAGGCTACACCTTC
cdr3_aa: CASSLLGGRGYTF

j_call: TRBJ2-7
d_call: TRBD2
v_call: TRBV30
clone_size: NA
cdr3_nt: TGTGCCTGGAGCTTGGGGGCAACGGGACTAGCGGGCGGGCAGTACTTC
cdr3_aa: CAWSLGATGLAGGQYF

j_call: TRBJ1-1
d_call: TRBD1
v_call: TRBV30
clone_size: NA
cdr3_nt: TGTGCCTGGAGGGACAGGGGTGCTGAAGCTTTCTTT
cdr3_aa: CAWRDRGAEAFF

j_call: TRBJ2-2
d_call: TRBD1
v_call: TRBV6-5
clone_size: NA
cdr3_nt: TGTGCCAGCACCTTAACAGGGGCTCGGACCGGGGAGCTGTTTTTT
cdr3_aa: CASTLTGARTGELFF

j_call: TRBJ1-4
d_call: TRBD1
v_call: TRBV2
clone_size: NA
cdr3_nt: TGTGCCACTCGGACAGGGCTAGGTAATGAAAAACTGTTTTTT
cdr3_aa: CATRTGLGNEKLFF

j_call: TRBJ1-5
d_call: NA
v_call: TRBV27
clone_size: NA
cdr3_nt: TGTGCCAGCAGTCGGGGAGGGGATCAGCCCCAGCATTTT
cdr3_aa: CASSRGGDQPQHF

j_call: TRBJ2-7
d_call: NA
v_call: TRBV19
clone_size: NA
cdr3_nt: TGTGCCAGTAGTATAGGAATAGTGGAGAGTCCGTACTTC
cdr3_aa: CASSIGIVESPYF

j_call: TRBJ1-6
d_call: NA
v_call: TRBV6-6
clone_size: NA
cdr3_nt: TGTGCCAGTGCGTCCTCGGTTAATTCACCCCTCCACTTT
cdr3_aa: CASASSVNSPLHF

j_call: TRBJ2-2
d_call: NA
v_call: TRBV30
clone_size: NA
cdr3_nt: TGTGCCTGGAGTCTACCTTTCCAAACCGGGGAGCTGTTTTTT
cdr3_aa: CAWSLPFQTGELFF

j_call: TRBJ1-1
d_call: TRBD1
v_call: TRBV27
clone_size: NA
cdr3_nt: TGTGCCAGCAGTATAAAGACAGGGGAAACTGAAGCTTTCTTT
cdr3_aa: CASSIKTGETEAFF

j_call: TRBJ2-1
d_call: NA
v_call: TRBV18
clone_size: NA
cdr3_nt: TGTGCCAGCTCACCCTCCGGGGGTAGGTCCTACAATGAGCAGTTCTTC
cdr3_aa: CASSPSGGRSYNEQFF

j_call: TRBJ1-2
d_call: TRBD1
v_call: TRBV30
clone_size: NA
cdr3_nt: TGTGCCTGGAGTGCGGGACAGGGATACTACACCTTC
cdr3_aa: CAWSAGQGYYTF

j_call: TRBJ1-2
d_call: TRBD1
v_call: TRBV28
clone_size: once
cdr3_nt: TGTGCCAGCAGTTCGCCCCGACAGGGGGCGGATGGCTACACCTTC
cdr3_aa: CASSSPRQGADGYTF

j_call: TRBJ1-1
d_call: NA
v_call: TRBV3-1/TRBV3-2
clone_size: NA
cdr3_nt: TGTGCCAGCAGCCGGGGGGGGGTCTCCACTGAAGCTTTCTTT
cdr3_aa: CASSRGGVSTEAFF

j_call: TRBJ1-1
d_call: TRBD1
v_call: TRBV7-9
clone_size: NA
cdr3_nt: TGTGCCAGCAGCGCAGGGACAGGGGGAGAGGCTGAAGCTTTCTTT
cdr3_aa: CASSAGTGGEAEAFF

j_call: TRBJ1-2
d_call: NA
v_call: TRBV28
clone_size: NA
cdr3_nt: TGTGCCAGCAACCTCCGGGACAAGAACTATGGCTACACCTTC
cdr3_aa: CASNLRDKNYGYTF

j_call: TRBJ1-5
d_call: NA
v_call: TRBV28
clone_size: NA
cdr3_nt: TGTGCCAGCAGTTTTGAGGGTGAGTGGAATCAGCCCCAGCATTTT
cdr3_aa: CASSFEGEWNQPQHF

j_call: TRBJ1-1
d_call: NA
v_call: TRBV11-2
clone_size: NA
cdr3_nt: TGTGCCAGCAGCCAGGGCATGAACACTGAAGCTTTCTTT
cdr3_aa: CASSQGMNTEAFF

j_call: TRBJ1-1
d_call: TRBD1
v_call: TRBV5-4
clone_size: NA
cdr3_nt: TGTGCCAGCAGCTCACCCCGACAGGGGGCAAACACTGAAGCTTTCTTT
cdr3_aa: CASSSPRQGANTEAFF

j_call: TRBJ1-2
d_call: NA
v_call: TRBV13
clone_size: NA
cdr3_nt: TGTGCCAGCAGCCCCCCTGGACTGTATGGCGGCTACACCTTC
cdr3_aa: CASSPPGLYGGYTF

j_call: TRBJ1-6
d_call: NA
v_call: TRBV9
clone_size: NA
cdr3_nt: TGTGCCAGCAGCTTTTCAGGGCTGGGTTCACCCCTCCACTTT
cdr3_aa: CASSFSGLGSPLHF

j_call: TRBJ1-2
d_call: NA
v_call: TRBV5-1
clone_size: NA
cdr3_nt: TGCGCCAGCAGCTTGGAAGTATCAGAGGTCTATGGCTACACCTTC
cdr3_aa: CASSLEVSEVYGYTF

j_call: TRBJ1-1
d_call: NA
v_call: TRBV5-1
clone_size: once
cdr3_nt: TGCGCCAGCAGCTTGATGCCAGGGGAGAACACTGAAGCTTTCTTT
cdr3_aa: CASSLMPGENTEAFF

j_call: TRBJ2-5
d_call: NA
v_call: TRBV24-1
clone_size: few
cdr3_nt: TGTGCCACCAGTGGGGGGGCGGGGGACACAGGGACCCAGTACTTC
cdr3_aa: CATSGGAGDTGTQYF

j_call: TRBJ2-3
d_call: TRBD2
v_call: TRBV5-6
clone_size: once
cdr3_nt: TGTGCCAGCTCTCTAGGGCGGGAGAGCACAGATACGCAGTATTTT
cdr3_aa: CASSLGRESTDTQYF

j_call: TRBJ2-3
d_call: TRBD2
v_call: TRBV19
clone_size: NA
cdr3_nt: TGTGCCAGTAGTTCATCGGTGAGCGGGAGAAGGTTTAGCACAGATACGCAGTATTTT
cdr3_aa: CASSSSVSGRRFSTDTQYF

j_call: TRBJ2-3
d_call: TRBD2
v_call: TRBV5-1
clone_size: once
cdr3_nt: TGCGCCAGCAGTGCGACCCGGGGGGGCAATGCAGATACGCAGTATTTT
cdr3_aa: CASSATRGGNADTQYF